The following is a T cell receptor beta chain sequence with its context. In germline, CDR1 is SGHVS, CDR2 FNYEAQ. The CDR3 is 15 amino acids. V was pared by 5 bases and J by 6 bases, with 5 bases of the junction left unmatched. Sequencing was performed with immunoSEQ multiplex PCR; in TCRdb, only in-frame clones are kept and a portion is missing. The data hold 250,000 to 350,000 clones, with about nine tenths observed a single time. This specimen belongs to a study of blood T cell repertoires in COVID-19. Turning to the study itself: T cells, B-cell-depleted T cells, or PBMCs supplied cDNA or gDNA.

The sequence came from a man aged 18 to 30 with active or convalescent COVID-19. The sequenced material came from peripheral blood. The V gene is TRBV7-6, the J gene TRBJ1-6; 9 bases are shared with TRBD1. Here the CDR3 DNA reads TGTGCCAGCAGCCCCGGACAGGGGTCTAATTCACCCCTCCACTTT. It yields the protein CASSPGQGSNSPLHF.